What follows is one T cell receptor beta chain and its context. What it binds is unknown. V lost 0 bases to trimming and J lost 2 bases, with 9 bases between them. CDR3 size: 15 residues. Per the germline V gene, CDR1 is SGHDN and CDR2 is FVKESK. The data originate from a study of T cell repertoires in cytomegalovirus infection. Study-level background: The study used recently identified HLA-C-restricted and well-studied HLA-B-restricted CMV epitopes. Evidence of both CMV infection and a matching HLA type came from public TCR beta signatures.

TCRdb re-called the reads with MiXCR, one entry per CDR3 protein. Of some 900,000 distinct CDR3 sequences listed, about 30% are singletons. Study-wide results and limits: Cumulative public TCR beta family frequency identified carriers of CMV plus the relevant HLA. Across the ex vivo response, the dominant clonotypes were HLA-C-restricted CMV-specific TCR beta clonotypes.

Sequencing was performed on cultured CD8+ T cells from PBMCs, taken from culture after CMV antigen stimulation. The chain joins TRBV14 to TRBJ2-3; no clear D. This receptor was identified in a human donor in good health (CMV status not recorded). Some clones in this sample may be carry-over from other donors' samples. The CDR3 protein is CASSQDWQTTDTQYF. CDR3 nucleotides: TGTGCCAGCAGCCAAGATTGGCAGACCACAGATACGCAGTATTTT.